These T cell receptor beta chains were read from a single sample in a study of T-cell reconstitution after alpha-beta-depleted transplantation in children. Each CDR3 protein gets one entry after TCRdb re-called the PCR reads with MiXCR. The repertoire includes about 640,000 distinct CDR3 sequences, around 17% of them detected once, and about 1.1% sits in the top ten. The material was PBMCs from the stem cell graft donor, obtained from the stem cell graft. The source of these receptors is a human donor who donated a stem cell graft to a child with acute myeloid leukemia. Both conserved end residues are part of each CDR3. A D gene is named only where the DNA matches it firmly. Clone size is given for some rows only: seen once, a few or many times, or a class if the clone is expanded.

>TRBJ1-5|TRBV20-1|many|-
CSARARARGLNQPQHF
TGCAGTGCTAGAGCCCGGGCCAGGGGACTCAATCAGCCCCAGCATTTT
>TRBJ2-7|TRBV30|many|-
CAWSEGGYEQYF
TGTGCCTGGAGTGAGGGGGGCTACGAGCAGTACTTC
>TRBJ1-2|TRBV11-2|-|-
CASSSVAEGNGYTF
TGTGCCAGCAGCTCGGTCGCAGAGGGGAATGGCTACACCTTC
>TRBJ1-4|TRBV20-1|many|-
CSARVADRANEKLFF
TGCAGTGCTAGAGTTGCGGACCGAGCTAATGAAAAACTGTTTTTT
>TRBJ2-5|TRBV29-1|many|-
CSLRQRETQYF
TGCAGCTTACGACAGCGGGAGACCCAGTACTTC
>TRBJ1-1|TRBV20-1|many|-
CSARSDRTSTEAFF
TGCAGTGCTAGATCGGACAGAACAAGCACTGAAGCTTTCTTT
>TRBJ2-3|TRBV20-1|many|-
CSAPSGTGADTQYF
TGCAGTGCTCCCTCGGGGACGGGGGCAGATACGCAGTATTTT
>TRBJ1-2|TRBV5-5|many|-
CASSLTTELGGYTF
TGTGCCAGCAGCTTGACGACAGAACTAGGAGGCTACACCTTC
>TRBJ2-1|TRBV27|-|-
CASSLFRSPYNEQFF
TGTGCCAGCAGTTTATTCAGGTCCCCCTACAATGAGCAGTTCTTC
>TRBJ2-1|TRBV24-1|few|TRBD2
CATSDRGDNEQFF
TGTGCCACCAGTGATCGGGGGGACAATGAGCAGTTCTTC
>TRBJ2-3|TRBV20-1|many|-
CSASLYFVDTQYF
TGCAGTGCTAGCCTTTATTTTGTAGATACGCAGTATTTT
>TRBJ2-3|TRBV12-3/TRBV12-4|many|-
CASVPEVTFGDDTQYF
TGTGCCAGCGTTCCCGAGGTCACCTTCGGGGATGATACGCAGTATTTT
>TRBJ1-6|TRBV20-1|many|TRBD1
CSARVGQVNSPLHF
TGCAGTGCTAGAGTGGGACAGGTGAATTCACCCCTCCACTTT
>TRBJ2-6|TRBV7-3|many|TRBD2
CASSPSGGIMQGANVLTF
TGTGCCAGCAGTCCGTCGGGAGGGATCATGCAGGGGGCCAACGTCCTGACTTTC
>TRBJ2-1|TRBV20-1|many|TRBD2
CSAVPGTSGREQFF
TGCAGTGCCGTTCCAGGGACTAGTGGCCGGGAGCAGTTCTTC
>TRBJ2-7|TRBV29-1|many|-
CSVGPRGSYEQYF
TGCAGCGTTGGCCCCCGTGGATCCTACGAGCAGTACTTC
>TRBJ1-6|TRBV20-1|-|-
CSATRGQGRISNSPLHF
TGCAGCGCTACCCGAGGGCAGGGGAGGATTAGTAATTCACCCCTCCACTTT
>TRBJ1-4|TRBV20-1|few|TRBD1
CSARDSLAEKLFF
TGCAGTGCCCGGGACAGCCTCGCTGAAAAACTGTTTTTT
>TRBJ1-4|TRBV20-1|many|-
CSASWGEKLFF
TGCAGTGCTAGCTGGGGTGAAAAACTGTTTTTT
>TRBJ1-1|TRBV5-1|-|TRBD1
CASSLAGGRDTEAFF
TGCGCCAGCAGCTTGGCAGGGGGACGGGACACTGAAGCTTTCTTT
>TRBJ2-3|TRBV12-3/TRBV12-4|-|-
CASSLAPFTDTQYF
TGTGCCAGCAGTTTAGCGCCGTTCACAGATACGCAGTATTTT
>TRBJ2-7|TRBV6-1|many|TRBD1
CASSLRVYQGAWEQYF
TGTGCCAGCAGTCTAAGGGTCTACCAGGGGGCTTGGGAGCAGTACTTC
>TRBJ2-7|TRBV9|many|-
CASSVDGAGRYYEQYF
TGTGCCAGCAGCGTAGATGGGGCGGGGCGTTACTACGAGCAGTACTTC
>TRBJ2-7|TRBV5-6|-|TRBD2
CASSREGGWFEQYF
TGTGCCAGCAGCCGGGAGGGGGGATGGTTCGAGCAGTACTTC
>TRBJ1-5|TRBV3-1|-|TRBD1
CASSQRGTDSNQPQHF
TGTGCCAGCAGCCAACGGGGGACAGATAGCAATCAGCCCCAGCATTTT
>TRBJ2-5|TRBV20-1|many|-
CSALSGALGTQYF
TGCAGTGCTCTTTCGGGGGCCCTAGGGACCCAGTACTTC
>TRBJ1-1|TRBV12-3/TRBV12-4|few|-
CASSFAGWKQMNTEAFF
TGTGCCAGCAGTTTTGCGGGGTGGAAACAGATGAACACTGAAGCTTTCTTT
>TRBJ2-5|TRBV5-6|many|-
CASSLRSGTQYF
TGTGCCAGCAGCTTAAGGAGCGGGACCCAGTACTTC
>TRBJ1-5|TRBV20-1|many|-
CSARDTNQPQHF
TGCAGTGCTAGAGACACGAATCAGCCCCAGCATTTT
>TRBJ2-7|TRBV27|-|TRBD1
CASSFGQGTISYEQYF
TGTGCCAGCAGTTTTGGACAGGGAACCATCTCCTACGAGCAGTACTTC
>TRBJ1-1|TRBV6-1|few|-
CASRWGQLTEAFF
TGTGCCAGCAGATGGGGGCAGCTCACTGAAGCTTTCTTT
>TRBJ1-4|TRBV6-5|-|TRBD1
CASSYSRGREKLFF
TGTGCCAGCAGTTACTCGAGGGGGCGTGAAAAACTGTTTTTT
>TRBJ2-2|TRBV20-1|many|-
CSARAGQGTGELFF
TGCAGTGCTAGAGCAGGGCAAGGAACCGGGGAGCTGTTTTTT
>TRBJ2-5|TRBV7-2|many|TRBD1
CASSFDRGETQYF
TGTGCCAGCAGCTTCGACAGGGGGGAGACCCAGTACTTC
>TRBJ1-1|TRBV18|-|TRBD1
CASSTSLNQGATEAFF
TGTGCCAGCTCAACCTCACTAAACCAGGGGGCCACTGAAGCTTTCTTT